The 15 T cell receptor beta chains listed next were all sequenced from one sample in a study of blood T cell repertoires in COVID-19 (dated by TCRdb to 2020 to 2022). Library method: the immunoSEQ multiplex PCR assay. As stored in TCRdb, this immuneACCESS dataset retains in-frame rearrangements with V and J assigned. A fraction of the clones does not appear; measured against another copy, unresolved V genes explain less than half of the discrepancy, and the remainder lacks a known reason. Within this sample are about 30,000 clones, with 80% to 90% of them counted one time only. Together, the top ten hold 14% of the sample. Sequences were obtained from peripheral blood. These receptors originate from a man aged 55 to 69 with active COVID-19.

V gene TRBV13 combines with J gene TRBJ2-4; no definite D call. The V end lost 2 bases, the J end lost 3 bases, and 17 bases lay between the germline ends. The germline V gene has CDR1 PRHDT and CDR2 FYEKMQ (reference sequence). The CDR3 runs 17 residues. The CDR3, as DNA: TGTGCCAGCAGCTTAAAAAAGTTTGGGCCGCTCAAAAACATTCAGTACTTC. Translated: CASSLKKFGPLKNIQYF.

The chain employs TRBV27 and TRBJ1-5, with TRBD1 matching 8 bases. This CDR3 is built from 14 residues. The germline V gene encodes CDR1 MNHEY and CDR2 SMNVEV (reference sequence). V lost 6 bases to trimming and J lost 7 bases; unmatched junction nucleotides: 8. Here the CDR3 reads CASRIQGVGQPQHF. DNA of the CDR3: TGTGCCAGCAGGATACAGGGGGTCGGGCAGCCCCAGCATTTT.

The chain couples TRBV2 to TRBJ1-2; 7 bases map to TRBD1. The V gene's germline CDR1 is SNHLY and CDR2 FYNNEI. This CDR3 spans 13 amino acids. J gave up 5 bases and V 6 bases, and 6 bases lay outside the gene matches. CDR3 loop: CASSPEGAYGYTF. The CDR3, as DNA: TGTGCCAGCAGCCCAGAGGGGGCTTATGGCTACACCTTC.

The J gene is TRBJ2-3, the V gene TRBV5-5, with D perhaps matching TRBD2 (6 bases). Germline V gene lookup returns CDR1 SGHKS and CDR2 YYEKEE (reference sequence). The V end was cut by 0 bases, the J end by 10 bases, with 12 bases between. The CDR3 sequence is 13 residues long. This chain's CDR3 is CASSLEIGRSQYF. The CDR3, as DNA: TGTGCCAGCAGCTTGGAAATAGGGAGGTCGCAGTATTTT.

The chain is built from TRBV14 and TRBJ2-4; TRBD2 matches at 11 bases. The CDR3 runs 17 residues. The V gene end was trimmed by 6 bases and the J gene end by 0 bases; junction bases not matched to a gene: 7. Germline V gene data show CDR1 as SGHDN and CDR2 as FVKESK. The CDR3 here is CASSSGTSGLAKNIQYF. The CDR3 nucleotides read TGTGCCAGCAGTTCAGGGACTAGCGGCTTAGCCAAAAACATTCAGTACTTC.

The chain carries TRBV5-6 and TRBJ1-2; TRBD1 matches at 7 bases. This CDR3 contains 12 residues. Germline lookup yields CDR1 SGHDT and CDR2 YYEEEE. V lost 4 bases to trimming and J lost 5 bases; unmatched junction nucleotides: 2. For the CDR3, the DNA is TGTGCCAGCAGCCCACAGGGGTATGGCTACACCTTC. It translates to CASSPQGYGYTF.

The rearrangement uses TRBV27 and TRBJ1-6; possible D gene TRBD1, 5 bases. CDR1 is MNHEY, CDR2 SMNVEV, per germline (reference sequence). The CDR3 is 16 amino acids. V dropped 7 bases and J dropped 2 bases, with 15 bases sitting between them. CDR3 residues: CASKVKGYAYNSPLHF. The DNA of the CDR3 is TGTGCCAGCAAGGTGAAGGGGTACGCCTATAATTCACCCCTCCACTTT.

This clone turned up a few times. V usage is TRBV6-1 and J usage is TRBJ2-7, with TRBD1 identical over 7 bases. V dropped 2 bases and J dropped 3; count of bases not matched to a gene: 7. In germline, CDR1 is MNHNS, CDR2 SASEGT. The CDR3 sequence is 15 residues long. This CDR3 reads CASSEMTGWDYEQYF. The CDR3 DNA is TGTGCCAGCAGTGAAATGACAGGGTGGGACTACGAGCAGTACTTC.

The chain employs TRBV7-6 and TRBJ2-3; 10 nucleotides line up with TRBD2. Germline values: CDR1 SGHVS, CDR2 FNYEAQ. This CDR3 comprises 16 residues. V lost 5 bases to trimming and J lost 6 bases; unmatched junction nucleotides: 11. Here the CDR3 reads CASSPGAGGQADTQYF. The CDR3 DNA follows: TGTGCCAGCAGCCCCGGAGCGGGAGGGCAAGCGGATACGCAGTATTTT. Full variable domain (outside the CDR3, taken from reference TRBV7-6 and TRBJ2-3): GAGVSQSPRYKVTKRGQDVALRCDPISGHVSLYWYRQALGQGPEFLTYFNYEAQQDKSGLPNDRFSAERPEGSISTLTIQRTEQRDSAMYRCASSPGAGGQADTQYFGPGTRLTVL.

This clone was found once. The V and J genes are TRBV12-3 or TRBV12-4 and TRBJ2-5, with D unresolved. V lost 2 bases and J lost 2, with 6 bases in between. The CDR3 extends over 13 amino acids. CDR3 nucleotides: TGTGCCAGCAGTTTACTGCGGCAAGAGACCCAGTACTTC. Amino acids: CASSLLRQETQYF.

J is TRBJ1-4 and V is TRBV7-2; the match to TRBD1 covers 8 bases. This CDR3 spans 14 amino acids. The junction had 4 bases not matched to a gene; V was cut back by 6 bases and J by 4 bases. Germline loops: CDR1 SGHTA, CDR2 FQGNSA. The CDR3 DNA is TGTGCCAGCAGACTCAGGGGGCTTAATGAAAAACTGTTTTTT. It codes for CASRLRGLNEKLFF.

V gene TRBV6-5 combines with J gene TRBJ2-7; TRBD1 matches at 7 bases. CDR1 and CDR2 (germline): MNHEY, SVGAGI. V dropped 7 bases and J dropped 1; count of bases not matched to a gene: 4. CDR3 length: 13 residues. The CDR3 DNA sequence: TGTGCCAGCACCAGGACAGGATCCTACGAGCAGTACTTC. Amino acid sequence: CASTRTGSYEQYF.

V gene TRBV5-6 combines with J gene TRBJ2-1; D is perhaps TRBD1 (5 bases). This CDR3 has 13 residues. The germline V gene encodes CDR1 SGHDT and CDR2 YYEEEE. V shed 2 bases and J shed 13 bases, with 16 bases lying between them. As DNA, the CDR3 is TGTGCCAGCAGCTTTATTGTCCAGGGCGTCCAGTTCTTC. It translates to CASSFIVQGVQFF.

Here the CDR3 DNA reads TGTGCCAGCTCCCCCCCCGGTGGGGGCCTCGGTGGCTACACCTTC. It encodes CASSPPGGGLGGYTF. This chain links TRBV18 with TRBJ1-2, with a tentative D call TRBD1 (6 bases). CDR1 and CDR2 (germline): KGHSH, LQKENI. The germline V and J ends were trimmed by 6 bases and 7 bases, with 21 bases remaining between them. CDR3 length: 15 amino acids.

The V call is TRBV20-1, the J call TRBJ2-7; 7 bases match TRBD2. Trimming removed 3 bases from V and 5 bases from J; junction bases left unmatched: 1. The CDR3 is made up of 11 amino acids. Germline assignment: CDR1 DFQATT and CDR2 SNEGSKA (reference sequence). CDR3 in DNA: TGCAGTGCTAGTGGGGGGGACGAGCAGTACTTC. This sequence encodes CSASGGDEQYF.